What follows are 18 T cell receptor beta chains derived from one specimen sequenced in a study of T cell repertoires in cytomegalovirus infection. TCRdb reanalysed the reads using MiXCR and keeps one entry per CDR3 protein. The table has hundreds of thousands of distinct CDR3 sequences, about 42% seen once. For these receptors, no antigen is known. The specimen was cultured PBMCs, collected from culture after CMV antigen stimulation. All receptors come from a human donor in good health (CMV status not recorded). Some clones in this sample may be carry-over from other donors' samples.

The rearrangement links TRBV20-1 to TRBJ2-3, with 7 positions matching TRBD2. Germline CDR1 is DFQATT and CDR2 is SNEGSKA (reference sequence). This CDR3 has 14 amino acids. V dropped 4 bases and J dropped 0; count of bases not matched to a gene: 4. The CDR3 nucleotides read TGCAGTGCTAAGCGGGGACCGAGCACAGATACGCAGTATTTT. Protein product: CSAKRGPSTDTQYF.

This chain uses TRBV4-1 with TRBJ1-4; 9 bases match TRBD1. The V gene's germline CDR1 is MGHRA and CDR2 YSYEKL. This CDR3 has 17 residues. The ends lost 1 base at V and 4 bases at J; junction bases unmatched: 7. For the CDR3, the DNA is TGCGCCAGCAGCCAAGTTTTCCGGGACAGGGTTAATGAAAAACTGTTTTTT. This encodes CASSQVFRDRVNEKLFF.

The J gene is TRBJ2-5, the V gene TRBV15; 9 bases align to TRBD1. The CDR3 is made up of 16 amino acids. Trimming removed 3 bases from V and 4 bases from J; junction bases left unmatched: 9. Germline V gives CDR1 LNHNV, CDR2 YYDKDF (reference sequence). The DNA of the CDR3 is TGTGCCACCAGCAGGTTTCGACAGGGGGGAGGAGAGACCCAGTACTTC. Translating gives CATSRFRQGGGETQYF.

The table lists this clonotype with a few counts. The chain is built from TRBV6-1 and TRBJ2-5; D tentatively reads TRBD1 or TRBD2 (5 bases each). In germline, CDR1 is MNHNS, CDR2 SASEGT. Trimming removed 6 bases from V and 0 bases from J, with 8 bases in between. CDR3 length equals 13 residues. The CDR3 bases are TGTGCCAGCAGCGGGACGTACCAAGAGACCCAGTACTTC. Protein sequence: CASSGTYQETQYF.

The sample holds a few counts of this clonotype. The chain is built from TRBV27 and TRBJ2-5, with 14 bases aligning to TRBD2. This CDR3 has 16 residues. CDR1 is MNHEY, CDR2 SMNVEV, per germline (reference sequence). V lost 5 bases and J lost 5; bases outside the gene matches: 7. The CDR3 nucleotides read TGTGCCAGCAGTCCAAGACTAGCGGGAGGGCCGGAGACCCAGTACTTC. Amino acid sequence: CASSPRLAGGPETQYF.

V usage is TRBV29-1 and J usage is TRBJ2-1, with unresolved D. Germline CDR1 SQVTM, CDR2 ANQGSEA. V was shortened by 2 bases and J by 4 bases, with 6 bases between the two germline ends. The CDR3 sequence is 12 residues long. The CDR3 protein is CSVEYGYNEQFF. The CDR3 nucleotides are TGCAGCGTTGAATACGGATACAATGAGCAGTTCTTC.

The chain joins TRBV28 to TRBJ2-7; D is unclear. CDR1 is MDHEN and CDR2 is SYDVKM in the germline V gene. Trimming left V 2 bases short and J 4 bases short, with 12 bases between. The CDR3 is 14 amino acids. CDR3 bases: TGTGCCAGCAGTTTAATAGACGTTGGTTACGAGCAGTACTTC. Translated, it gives CASSLIDVGYEQYF.

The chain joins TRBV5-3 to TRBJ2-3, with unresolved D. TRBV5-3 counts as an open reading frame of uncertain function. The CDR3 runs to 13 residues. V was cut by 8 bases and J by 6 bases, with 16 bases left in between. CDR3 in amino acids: CASSIIEPDTQYF. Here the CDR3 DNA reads TGTGCCAGCAGCATCATAGAGCCGGATACGCAGTATTTT.

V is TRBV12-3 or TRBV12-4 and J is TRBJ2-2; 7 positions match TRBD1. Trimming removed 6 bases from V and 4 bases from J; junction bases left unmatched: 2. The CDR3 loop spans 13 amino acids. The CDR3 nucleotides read TGTGCCAGCAGATACAGGGGCACCGGGGAGCTGTTTTTT. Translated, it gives CASRYRGTGELFF.

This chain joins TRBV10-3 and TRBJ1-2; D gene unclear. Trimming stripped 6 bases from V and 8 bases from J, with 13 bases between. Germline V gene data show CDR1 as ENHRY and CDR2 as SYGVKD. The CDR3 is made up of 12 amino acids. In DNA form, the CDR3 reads TGTGCCATCAGGCCTGAGGGAGGGGGCTACACCTTC. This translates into CAIRPEGGGYTF.

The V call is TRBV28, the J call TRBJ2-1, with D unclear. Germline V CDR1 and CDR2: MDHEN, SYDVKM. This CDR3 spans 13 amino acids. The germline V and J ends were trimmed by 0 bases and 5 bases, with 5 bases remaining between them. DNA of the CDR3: TGTGCCAGCAGTTTATGGCTTAACAATGAGCAGTTCTTC. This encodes CASSLWLNNEQFF.

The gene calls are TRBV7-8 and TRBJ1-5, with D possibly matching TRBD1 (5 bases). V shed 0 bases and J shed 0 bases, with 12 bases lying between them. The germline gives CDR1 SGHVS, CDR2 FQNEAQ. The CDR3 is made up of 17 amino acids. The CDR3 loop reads CASSLARAGYSNQPQHF. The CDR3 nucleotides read TGTGCCAGCAGCTTAGCTCGGGCAGGGTATAGCAATCAGCCCCAGCATTTT.

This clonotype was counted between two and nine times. CDR3 DNA sequence: TGTGCCAGCAGCCCCGGGACAGGGGACAATGAGCAGTTCTTC. Amino acid sequence: CASSPGTGDNEQFF. The chain has TRBV7-9 and TRBJ2-1; TRBD1 agrees at 10 bases. This CDR3 is 14 amino acids long. CDR1 is SEHNR and CDR2 is FQNEAQ in the germline V gene (reference sequence). V lost 5 bases to trimming and J lost 5 bases; unmatched junction nucleotides: 3.

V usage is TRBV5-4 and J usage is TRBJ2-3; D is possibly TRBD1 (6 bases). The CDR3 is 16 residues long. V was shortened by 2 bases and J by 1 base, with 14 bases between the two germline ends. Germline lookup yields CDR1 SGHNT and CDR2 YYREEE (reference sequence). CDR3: CASSFRTAGGTDTQYF. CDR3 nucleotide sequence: TGTGCCAGCAGCTTTAGGACCGCAGGGGGCACAGATACGCAGTATTTT.

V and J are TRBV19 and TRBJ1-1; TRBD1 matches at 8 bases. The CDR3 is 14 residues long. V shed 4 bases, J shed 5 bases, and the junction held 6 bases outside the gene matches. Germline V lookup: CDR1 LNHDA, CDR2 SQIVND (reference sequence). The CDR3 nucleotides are TGTGCCAGTAGTACGACAGGGGCGGTGACTGAAGCTTTCTTT. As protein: CASSTTGAVTEAFF. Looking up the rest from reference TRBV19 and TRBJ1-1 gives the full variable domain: DGGITQSPKYLFRKEGQNVTLSCEQNLNHDAMYWYRQDPGQGLRLIYYSQIVNDFQKGDIAEGYSVSREKKESFPLTVTSAQKNPTAFYLCASSTTGAVTEAFFGQGTRLTVV.

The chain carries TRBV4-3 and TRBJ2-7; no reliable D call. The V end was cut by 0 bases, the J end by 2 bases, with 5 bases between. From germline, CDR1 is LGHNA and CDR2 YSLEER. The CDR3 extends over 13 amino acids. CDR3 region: CASSQDTPYEQYF. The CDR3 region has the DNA TGCGCCAGCAGCCAAGATACCCCCTACGAGCAGTACTTC.

The CDR3 region is CASSLGLAGEADTQYF. CDR3 sequence (DNA): TGTGCCAGCAGCTTAGGACTAGCGGGAGAGGCAGATACGCAGTATTTT. The chain is built from TRBV7-9 and TRBJ2-3; 12 bases align to TRBD2. The CDR3 consists of 16 residues. The J segment lost 4 bases and the V segment lost 1 base, leaving 3 bases of the junction unmatched. Per the germline V gene, CDR1 is SEHNR and CDR2 is FQNEAQ (reference sequence).

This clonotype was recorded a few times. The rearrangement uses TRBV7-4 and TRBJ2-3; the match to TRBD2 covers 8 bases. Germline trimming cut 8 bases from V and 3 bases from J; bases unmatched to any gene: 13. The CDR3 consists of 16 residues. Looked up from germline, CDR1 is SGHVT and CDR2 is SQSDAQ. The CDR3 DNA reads TGTGCCAGCCAACCCGGGGGGGGGTCTTGGACAGATACGCAGTATTTT. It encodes CASQPGGGSWTDTQYF. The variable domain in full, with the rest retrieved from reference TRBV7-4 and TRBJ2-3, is GAGVSQSPRYKVAKRGRDVALRCDSISGHVTLYWYRQTLGQGSEVLTYSQSDAQRDKSGRPSGRFSAERPERSVSTLKIQRTEQGDSAVYLCASQPGGGSWTDTQYFGPGTRLTVL.